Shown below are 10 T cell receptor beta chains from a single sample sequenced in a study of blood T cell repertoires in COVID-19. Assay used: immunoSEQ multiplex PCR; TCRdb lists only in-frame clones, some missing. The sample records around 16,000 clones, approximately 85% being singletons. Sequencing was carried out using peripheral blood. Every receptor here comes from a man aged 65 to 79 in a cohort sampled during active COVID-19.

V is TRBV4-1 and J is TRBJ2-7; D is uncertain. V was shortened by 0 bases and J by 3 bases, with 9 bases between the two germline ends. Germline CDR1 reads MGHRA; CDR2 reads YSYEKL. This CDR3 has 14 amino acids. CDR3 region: CASSQEVNGYEQYF. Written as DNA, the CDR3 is TGCGCCAGCAGCCAAGAAGTAAACGGCTACGAGCAGTACTTC.

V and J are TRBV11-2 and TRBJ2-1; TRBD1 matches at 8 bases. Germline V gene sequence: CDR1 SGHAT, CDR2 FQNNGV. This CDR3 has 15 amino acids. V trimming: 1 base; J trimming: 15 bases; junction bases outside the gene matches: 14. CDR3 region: CASSLARTGPERWFF. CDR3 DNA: TGTGCCAGCAGCTTAGCTCGGACAGGGCCAGAGCGGTGGTTCTTC. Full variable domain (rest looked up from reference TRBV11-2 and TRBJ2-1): EAGVAQSPRYKIIEKRQSVAFWCNPISGHATLYWYQQILGQGPKLLIQFQNNGVVDDSQLPKDRFSAERLKGVDSTLKIQPAKLEDSAVYLCASSLARTGPERWFFGPGTRLTVL.

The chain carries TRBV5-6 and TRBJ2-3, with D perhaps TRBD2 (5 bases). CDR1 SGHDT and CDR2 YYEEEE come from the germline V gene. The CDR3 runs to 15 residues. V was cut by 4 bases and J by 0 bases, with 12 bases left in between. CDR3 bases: TGTGCCAGCAGCCTCGTTTCGGGGAGCACAGATACGCAGTATTTT. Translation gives CASSLVSGSTDTQYF.

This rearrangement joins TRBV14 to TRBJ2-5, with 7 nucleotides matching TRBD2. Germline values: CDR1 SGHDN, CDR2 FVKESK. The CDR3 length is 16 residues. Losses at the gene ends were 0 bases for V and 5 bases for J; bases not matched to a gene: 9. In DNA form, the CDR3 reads TGTGCCAGCAGCCAAGATGCCAGCGGGAATGGGGAGACCCAGTACTTC. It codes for CASSQDASGNGETQYF. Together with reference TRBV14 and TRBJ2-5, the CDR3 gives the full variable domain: EAGVTQFPSHSVIEKGQTVTLRCDPISGHDNLYWYRRVMGKEIKFLLHFVKESKQDESGMPNNRFLAERTGGTYSTLKVQPAELEDSGVYFCASSQDASGNGETQYFGPGTRLLVL.

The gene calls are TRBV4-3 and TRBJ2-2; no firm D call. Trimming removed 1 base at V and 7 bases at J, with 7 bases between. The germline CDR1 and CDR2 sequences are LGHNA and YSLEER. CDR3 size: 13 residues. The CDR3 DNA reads TGCGCCAGCAGCCAAGTTAGTAGCGGGGAGCTGTTTTTT. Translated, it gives CASSQVSSGELFF.

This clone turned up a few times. The CDR3 is CASSLWGGNEKLFF. CDR3 DNA: TGTGCCAGCAGCTTATGGGGGGGTAATGAAAAACTGTTTTTT. The chain has TRBV7-2 and TRBJ1-4; a weak D match, TRBD1 (5 bases). CDR1 and CDR2 from the germline V gene are SGHTA and FQGNSA. Trimming took 2 bases from V and 4 from J, leaving 8 bases between them. CDR3 length: 14 residues.

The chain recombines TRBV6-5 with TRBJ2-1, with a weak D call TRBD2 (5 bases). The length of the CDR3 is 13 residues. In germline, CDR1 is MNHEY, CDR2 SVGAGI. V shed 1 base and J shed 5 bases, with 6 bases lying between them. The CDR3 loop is CASSYYGDNEQFF. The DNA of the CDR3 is TGTGCCAGCAGTTACTACGGGGACAATGAGCAGTTCTTC.

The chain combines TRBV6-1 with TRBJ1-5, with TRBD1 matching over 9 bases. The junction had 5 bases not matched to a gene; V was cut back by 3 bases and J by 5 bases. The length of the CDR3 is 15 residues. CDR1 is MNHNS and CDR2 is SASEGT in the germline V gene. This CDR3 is CASSEGGTGYQPQHF. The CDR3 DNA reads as TGTGCCAGCAGTGAGGGAGGGACAGGGTATCAGCCCCAGCATTTT.

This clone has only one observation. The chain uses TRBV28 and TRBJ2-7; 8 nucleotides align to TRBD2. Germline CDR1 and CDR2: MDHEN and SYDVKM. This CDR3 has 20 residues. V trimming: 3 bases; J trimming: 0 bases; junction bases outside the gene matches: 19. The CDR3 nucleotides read TGTGCCAGCAGTTTCATTGGGACACGGGGGGGATTTGCAATCTCCTACGAGCAGTACTTC. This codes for CASSFIGTRGGFAISYEQYF.

DNA for the CDR3: TGCGCCAGCAGCTTGGAAGCGGGAGATACGCAGTATTTT. Translation: CASSLEAGDTQYF. The V call is TRBV5-1, the J call TRBJ2-3; D perhaps matches TRBD2 (6 bases). The V and J ends lost 0 bases and 5 bases respectively, with 7 bases between them. CDR3 length: 13 amino acids. Germline V CDR1 and CDR2: SGHRS, YFSETQ.